This TCR beta chain appears in the sequencing data of a study of neoadjuvant anti-PD-1 for oral cavity cancer. Study outcomes and limitations: Post-nivolumab, blood T cell clonality was significantly elevated in non-responders. Higher pretreatment blood Treg/Th17 ratios correlated with higher pretreatment blood and lower post-treatment tumor TCRbeta clonality.

The table came from immunoSEQ multiplex PCR; TCRdb's copy has only in-frame clones and leaves some out. Here the sample spans around 70,000 clones, roughly 81% being singletons. Time point: after neoadjuvant nivolumab, at surgical resection. These newly diagnosed stage II-IVA oral cavity squamous cell carcinoma patients had no prior systemic or radiation treatment. Notes on this clone: Its antigen is not identified.

Germline trimming cut 5 bases from V and 1 base from J; bases unmatched to any gene: 1. The CDR3 has 14 amino acids. CDR1 is LNHDA and CDR2 is SQIVND in the germline V gene (reference sequence). The TCR sequence derives from a person aged 35-79 years with oral cavity squamous cell carcinoma. This material consisted of PBMCs, taken after nivolumab (anti-PD-1) treatment. The chain is built from TRBV19 and TRBJ2-2, with 7 nucleotides matching TRBD2. In DNA form, the CDR3 reads TGTGCCAGTAGTGTAGCGGGGAACACCGGGGAGCTGTTTTTT. Residues: CASSVAGNTGELFF.